This T cell receptor (beta chain) appears in the sequencing data of a study of human T cells and chemical hapten exposure. The sample's time point: pre-sensitization, week 0. The treatment was: therapeutic diphenylcyclopropenone sensitization with weekly scalp DPC. Ten or more counts support this clonotype. Trimming removed 5 bases from V and 2 bases from J, with 9 bases in between. Per the germline V gene, CDR1 is MNHEY and CDR2 is SMNVEV (reference sequence). The CDR3 covers 13 residues. TCRdb re-derived calls from the RACE reads in MiXCR, one entry per CDR3 protein. The sample yields approximately 38,000 distinct CDR3 sequences, roughly a tenth seen once.

The sequenced sample was whole blood, obtained in connection with sensitization to the hapten diphenylcyclopropenone (DPC). The TCR was taken from a man aged 25-45 years with alopecia areata. Some clones in this sample may be carry-over from other donors' samples. The gene calls are TRBV27 and TRBJ2-5, with D unclear. The CDR3 sequence is CASSPTVQETQYF. DNA of the CDR3: TGTGCCAGCAGTCCCACCGTACAAGAGACCCAGTACTTC.